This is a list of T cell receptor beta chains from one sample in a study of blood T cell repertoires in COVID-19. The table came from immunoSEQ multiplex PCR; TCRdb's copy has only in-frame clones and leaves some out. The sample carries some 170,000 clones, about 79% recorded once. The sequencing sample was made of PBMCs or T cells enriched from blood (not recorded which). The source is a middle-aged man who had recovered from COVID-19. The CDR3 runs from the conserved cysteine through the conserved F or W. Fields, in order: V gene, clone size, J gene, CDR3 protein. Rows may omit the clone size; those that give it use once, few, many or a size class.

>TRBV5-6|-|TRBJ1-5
CASSLGPGLSPPIQPQHF
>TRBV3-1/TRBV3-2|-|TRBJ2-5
CASSRQGRTAAQYF
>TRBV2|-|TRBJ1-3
CASSDVPSTGRAIYF
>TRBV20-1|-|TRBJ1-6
CSASDRGIALHF
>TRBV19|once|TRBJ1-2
CASSTRTGQGAYGYTF
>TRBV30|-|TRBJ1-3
CAWRAGNTIYF
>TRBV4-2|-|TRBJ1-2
CASSQPDTNYGYTF
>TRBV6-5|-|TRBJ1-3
CASNPGPGNTIYF
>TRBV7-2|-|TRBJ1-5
CASSLGQYNQPQHF
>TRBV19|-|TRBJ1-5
CASTKYSNQPQHF
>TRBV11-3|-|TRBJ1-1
CASSLDGRVGTEAFF
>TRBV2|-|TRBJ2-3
CAIIMAASTDTQYF
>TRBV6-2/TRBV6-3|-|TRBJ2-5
CASSYHPAGGHFDGGETQYF
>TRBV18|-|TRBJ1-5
CASSATPGPPILTQHF
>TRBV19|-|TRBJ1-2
CASSIVHQGPYGYTF
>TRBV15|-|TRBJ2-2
CATSRELAGSNTGELFF
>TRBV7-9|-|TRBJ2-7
CASSLGGQNYEQYF
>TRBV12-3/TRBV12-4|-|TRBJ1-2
CASSPGTNDGYTF
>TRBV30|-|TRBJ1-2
CAWSPGGNYGYTF
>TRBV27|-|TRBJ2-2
CASSFRTGELFF
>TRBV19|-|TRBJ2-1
CASSTGTSGGHYNEQFF
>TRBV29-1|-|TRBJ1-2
CSVDRGAGGIGGYTF
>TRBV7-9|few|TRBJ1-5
CASSTYSSGNQPQHF
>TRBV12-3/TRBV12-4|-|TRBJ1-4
CAISRGANEKLFF
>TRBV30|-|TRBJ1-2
CAWSEPGQRHTNYGYTF
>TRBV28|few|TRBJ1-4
CASRGQGAGYEKLFF
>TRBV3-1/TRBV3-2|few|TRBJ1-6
CASSQGWENSPLHF
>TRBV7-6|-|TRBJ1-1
CASSLGGQNTEAFF
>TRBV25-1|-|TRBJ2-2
CASSEYQTGELFF
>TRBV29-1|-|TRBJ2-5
CSVVPQQETQYF
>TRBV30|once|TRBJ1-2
CAWSGQGVSYGYTF
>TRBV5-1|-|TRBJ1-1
CASRGQSMNTEAFF